This T cell receptor beta chain stems from a study of CD8 T cells in ankylosing spondylitis. The CDR3 length is 12 residues. V lost 6 bases and J lost 10, with 10 bases in between. Germline loops: CDR1 SGHDN, CDR2 FVKESK. Findings and caveats of the study: Ankylosing spondylitis blood seemed to carry a telltale TCR beta motif made of roughly 8 highly homologous variants. Before this, some motif variants had been reported in reactive arthritis synovial fluid and blood. The study looked at matched synovial fluid samples from ankylosing spondylitis patients. Disease-linked clones were reported to be significantly enriched there.

Using quantitative 5'-RACE with molecular barcodes, the authors made TCR beta libraries. TCRdb analysed the 5' RACE reads with MiXCR anew, one entry per CDR3 protein. The sample contains 250,000 to 350,000 distinct CDR3 sequences, around 20% of which appear only once. This clonotype has a handful of counts. Its antigen remains unidentified. The chain uses TRBV14 and TRBJ1-6, with D unresolved. Sequencing used blood, either unsorted or a sorted T cell fraction (not recorded which). The receptor comes from a male donor with ankylosing spondylitis or in good health (not recorded which). The CDR3 region is CASRGLGSPLHF. The CDR3 DNA follows: TGTGCCAGCAGAGGGCTGGGGTCACCCCTCCACTTT.